This T cell receptor beta chain was sequenced during a study of blood T cell repertoires in COVID-19. Study context: T cells, B-cell-depleted T cells, or PBMCs supplied cDNA or gDNA.

The CDR3 covers 14 residues. The ends lost 7 bases at V and 2 bases at J; junction bases unmatched: 6. CDR1 and CDR2 from the germline V gene are SNHLY and FYNNEI. TCRdb's table, derived via immunoSEQ multiplex PCR, lists solely in-frame clones and lacks some. The sample consists of approximately 74,000 clones, around 80% of them appearing once. This clone is a singleton in its sample. J is TRBJ1-2 and V is TRBV2, with 8 bases matching TRBD1. This TCR came from an elderly man with active or convalescent COVID-19. The sample taken for sequencing was peripheral blood. The CDR3 nucleotides are TGTGCCAGCAAAAGAGGACAGGGAAACTATGGCTACACCTTC. Its protein product is CASKRGQGNYGYTF.